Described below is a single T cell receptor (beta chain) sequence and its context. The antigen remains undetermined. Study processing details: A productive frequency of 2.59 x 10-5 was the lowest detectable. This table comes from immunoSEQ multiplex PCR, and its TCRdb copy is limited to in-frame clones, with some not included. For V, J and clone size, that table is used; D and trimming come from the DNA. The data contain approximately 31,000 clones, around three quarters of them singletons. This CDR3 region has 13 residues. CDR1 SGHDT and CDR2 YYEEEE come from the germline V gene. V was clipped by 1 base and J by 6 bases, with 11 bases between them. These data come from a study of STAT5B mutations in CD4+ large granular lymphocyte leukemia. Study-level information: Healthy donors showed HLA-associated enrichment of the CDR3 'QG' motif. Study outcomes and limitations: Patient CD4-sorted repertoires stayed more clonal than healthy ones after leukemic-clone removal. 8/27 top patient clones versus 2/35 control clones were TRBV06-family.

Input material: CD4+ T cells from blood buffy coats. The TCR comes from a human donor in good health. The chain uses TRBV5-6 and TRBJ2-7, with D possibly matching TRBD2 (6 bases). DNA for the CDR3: TGTGCCAGCAGCTTGTATCAGGGAGGCGAGCAGTACTTC. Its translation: CASSLYQGGEQYF.